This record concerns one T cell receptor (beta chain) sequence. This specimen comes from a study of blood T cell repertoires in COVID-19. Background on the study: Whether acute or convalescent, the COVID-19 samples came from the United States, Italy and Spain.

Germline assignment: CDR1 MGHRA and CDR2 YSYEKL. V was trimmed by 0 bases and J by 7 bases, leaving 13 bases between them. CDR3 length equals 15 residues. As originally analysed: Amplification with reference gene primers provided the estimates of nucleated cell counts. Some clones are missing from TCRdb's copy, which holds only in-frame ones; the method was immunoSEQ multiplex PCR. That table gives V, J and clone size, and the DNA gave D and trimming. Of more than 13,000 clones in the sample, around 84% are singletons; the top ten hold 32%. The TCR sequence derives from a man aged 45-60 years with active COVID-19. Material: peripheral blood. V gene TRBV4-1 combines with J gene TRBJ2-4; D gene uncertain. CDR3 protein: CASSQDPGSTNIQYF. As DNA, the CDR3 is TGCGCCAGCAGCCAAGATCCGGGTTCTACGAACATTCAGTACTTC.